Listed below are T cell receptor beta chains from one sample, sequenced in a study of cytomegalovirus exposure and HLA in healthy donors. TCRdb's copy holds only in-frame clones and misses some; the assay was immunoSEQ multiplex PCR. The data hold almost 200,000 clones, with approximately 85% observed a single time. Specimen: PBMCs. All receptors come from a woman in her forties or fifties in good health and CMV-seronegative. Each CDR3 is given with its conserved first and last residue. D genes are given only for firm matches. Size is omitted from some rows. Given values are once, few, many or a class for expanded clones.

cdr3_aa: CASSYSSGALQETQYF
cdr3_nt: TGTGCCAGCAGTTACTCCAGCGGGGCCCTCCAAGAGACCCAGTACTTC
j_call: TRBJ2-5
v_call: TRBV6-5
clone_size: NA
d_call: TRBD2

cdr3_aa: CASSEGRGPPQHF
cdr3_nt: TGCGCCAGCAGTGAGGGTAGGGGCCCGCCCCAGCATTTT
j_call: TRBJ1-5
v_call: TRBV10-2
clone_size: NA
d_call: NA

cdr3_aa: CASSSQSDAGNTIYF
cdr3_nt: TGTGCCAGCAGCTCGCAAAGCGACGCTGGAAACACCATATATTTT
j_call: TRBJ1-3
v_call: TRBV11-2
clone_size: NA
d_call: NA

cdr3_aa: CASKQGRNTDTQYF
cdr3_nt: TGTGCCAGCAAACAGGGGCGAAACACAGATACGCAGTATTTT
j_call: TRBJ2-3
v_call: TRBV27
clone_size: NA
d_call: TRBD1

cdr3_aa: CASIFKQKAAYEQYF
cdr3_nt: TGCGCCAGTATTTTCAAGCAGAAGGCGGCATACGAGCAGTACTTC
j_call: TRBJ2-7
v_call: TRBV5-1
clone_size: NA
d_call: NA

cdr3_aa: CASSYSTRTGREKLFF
cdr3_nt: TGTGCCAGCAGTTACTCGACCCGGACAGGGAGAGAAAAACTGTTTTTT
j_call: TRBJ1-4
v_call: TRBV6-5
clone_size: NA
d_call: TRBD1

cdr3_aa: CASSQGQGGEQYF
cdr3_nt: TGTGCCAGCAGCCAGGGACAGGGAGGGGAGCAGTACTTC
j_call: TRBJ2-7
v_call: TRBV4-2
clone_size: few
d_call: TRBD1

cdr3_aa: CASSLSDRDLYGYTF
cdr3_nt: TGTGCCAGCAGTTTATCGGACAGGGACTTGTATGGCTACACCTTC
j_call: TRBJ1-2
v_call: TRBV28
clone_size: NA
d_call: TRBD1

cdr3_aa: CASSLQVNYGYTF
cdr3_nt: TGTGCCAGCAGTTTACAGGTTAACTATGGCTACACCTTC
j_call: TRBJ1-2
v_call: TRBV28
clone_size: NA
d_call: NA

cdr3_aa: CASSQEGQGFETQYF
cdr3_nt: TGCGCCAGCAGCCAAGAGGGACAGGGGTTCGAGACCCAGTACTTC
j_call: TRBJ2-5
v_call: TRBV4-1
clone_size: NA
d_call: TRBD1

cdr3_aa: CASSLAVGTGDQETQYF
cdr3_nt: TGTGCCAGCAGCTTAGCGGTAGGGACAGGGGACCAAGAGACCCAGTACTTC
j_call: TRBJ2-5
v_call: TRBV7-6
clone_size: NA
d_call: TRBD1

cdr3_aa: CASSLGYTTYEQYF
cdr3_nt: TGCGCCAGCAGCTTGGGATATACTACCTACGAGCAGTACTTC
j_call: TRBJ2-7
v_call: TRBV5-1
clone_size: NA
d_call: NA

cdr3_aa: CASSGYTTDTDTQYF
cdr3_nt: TGTGCCAGCAGCGGCTACACGACTGACACAGATACGCAGTATTTT
j_call: TRBJ2-3
v_call: TRBV9
clone_size: NA
d_call: NA

cdr3_aa: CASSYSASNTGELFF
cdr3_nt: TGTGCCAGCAGTTACAGCGCTTCGAACACCGGGGAGCTGTTTTTT
j_call: TRBJ2-2
v_call: TRBV6-5
clone_size: NA
d_call: NA

cdr3_aa: CASSPRNEQYF
cdr3_nt: TGTGCCAGCAGCCCTAGGAACGAGCAGTACTTC
j_call: TRBJ2-7
v_call: TRBV7-9
clone_size: NA
d_call: NA

cdr3_aa: CASSSPLAEQFF
cdr3_nt: TGTGCCAGCAGCTCTCCACTAGCGGAGCAGTTCTTC
j_call: TRBJ2-1
v_call: TRBV5-6
clone_size: few
d_call: TRBD2

cdr3_aa: CSVLQAGGPHEQYF
cdr3_nt: TGCAGCGTCCTCCAAGCGGGAGGGCCCCACGAGCAGTACTTC
j_call: TRBJ2-7
v_call: TRBV29-1
clone_size: NA
d_call: TRBD2

cdr3_aa: CASSIYPESSGNTIYF
cdr3_nt: TGTGCCAGTAGTATATACCCAGAATCCTCTGGAAACACCATATATTTT
j_call: TRBJ1-3
v_call: TRBV19
clone_size: NA
d_call: NA

cdr3_aa: CASSSNRGNEKLFF
cdr3_nt: TGTGCCAGCAGTTCCAACAGGGGTAATGAAAAACTGTTTTTT
j_call: TRBJ1-4
v_call: TRBV27
clone_size: once
d_call: TRBD1

cdr3_aa: CASRLEPSGEQFF
cdr3_nt: TGTGCCAGCAGGCTTGAGCCGAGCGGTGAGCAGTTCTTC
j_call: TRBJ2-1
v_call: TRBV6-1
clone_size: NA
d_call: NA

cdr3_aa: CASSLPYLPPSGSFSYEQYF
cdr3_nt: TGTGCCAGCAGTTTACCGTACCTACCCCCTAGCGGGAGTTTCTCCTACGAGCAGTACTTC
j_call: TRBJ2-7
v_call: TRBV28
clone_size: NA
d_call: TRBD2

cdr3_aa: CASSIVRTGGTGELFF
cdr3_nt: TGTGCCAGTAGTATAGTTCGGACAGGGGGCACCGGGGAGCTGTTTTTT
j_call: TRBJ2-2
v_call: TRBV19
clone_size: NA
d_call: TRBD1

cdr3_aa: CASSNDRGSAEAFF
cdr3_nt: TGTGCCAGCAGCAACGACAGGGGCTCCGCTGAAGCTTTCTTT
j_call: TRBJ1-1
v_call: TRBV7-2
clone_size: NA
d_call: TRBD1

cdr3_aa: CASSTDRGRSEQYF
cdr3_nt: TGTGCCAGCAGTACCGACAGGGGGAGGAGCGAGCAGTACTTC
j_call: TRBJ2-7
v_call: TRBV6-5
clone_size: NA
d_call: TRBD1

cdr3_aa: CASSFPGTGAHEQFF
cdr3_nt: TGTGCCAGCAGTTTTCCCGGGACAGGGGCACATGAGCAGTTCTTC
j_call: TRBJ2-1
v_call: TRBV28
clone_size: NA
d_call: TRBD1

cdr3_aa: CASSPLGGGNQPQHF
cdr3_nt: TGTGCCAGCTCACCGTTGGGGGGGGGTAATCAGCCCCAGCATTTT
j_call: TRBJ1-5
v_call: TRBV18
clone_size: few
d_call: NA

cdr3_aa: CASSSAGGSETQYF
cdr3_nt: TGTGCCAGCAGCTCAGCGGGAGGATCGGAGACCCAGTACTTC
j_call: TRBJ2-5
v_call: TRBV7-9
clone_size: NA
d_call: TRBD2

cdr3_aa: CASSQGQGAFYEQYF
cdr3_nt: TGTGCCAGCAGCCAAGGACAGGGGGCTTTCTACGAGCAGTACTTC
j_call: TRBJ2-7
v_call: TRBV4-2
clone_size: NA
d_call: TRBD1

cdr3_aa: CASSYGLAGDNEQFF
cdr3_nt: TGTGCCAGCAGCTACGGCCTAGCGGGGGACAATGAGCAGTTCTTC
j_call: TRBJ2-1
v_call: TRBV7-3
clone_size: NA
d_call: TRBD2

cdr3_aa: CAWSKQGGSNQPQHF
cdr3_nt: TGTGCCTGGAGTAAACAGGGGGGTAGCAATCAGCCCCAGCATTTT
j_call: TRBJ1-5
v_call: TRBV30
clone_size: NA
d_call: TRBD1

cdr3_aa: CASSTRGRNYGYTF
cdr3_nt: TGTGCCAGCAGCACCAGGGGGAGGAACTATGGCTACACCTTC
j_call: TRBJ1-2
v_call: TRBV21-1
clone_size: NA
d_call: NA

cdr3_aa: CASSPRGSSYNEQFF
cdr3_nt: TGTGCCAGCAGCCCCCGCGGGAGCTCCTACAATGAGCAGTTCTTC
j_call: TRBJ2-1
v_call: TRBV14
clone_size: NA
d_call: TRBD2

cdr3_aa: CASSERRTSGVNYNEQFF
cdr3_nt: TGTGCCAGCAGTGAACGGAGGACTAGCGGAGTAAACTACAATGAGCAGTTCTTC
j_call: TRBJ2-1
v_call: TRBV6-1
clone_size: NA
d_call: TRBD2

cdr3_aa: CASSQLAGGLDGEQYF
cdr3_nt: TGTGCCAGCAGCCAACTAGCGGGAGGACTCGACGGCGAGCAGTACTTC
j_call: TRBJ2-7
v_call: TRBV5-4
clone_size: once
d_call: TRBD2

cdr3_aa: CASSLGPPPNQPQHF
cdr3_nt: TGTGCCAGCAGTTTAGGGCCGCCCCCGAATCAGCCCCAGCATTTT
j_call: TRBJ1-5
v_call: TRBV28
clone_size: NA
d_call: NA

cdr3_aa: CASTYPTNEKLFF
cdr3_nt: TGTGCCAGCACTTATCCTACTAATGAAAAACTGTTTTTT
j_call: TRBJ1-4
v_call: TRBV7-9
clone_size: NA
d_call: NA

cdr3_aa: CASSKHSAETQYF
cdr3_nt: TGTGCCAGCAGCAAACACTCCGCGGAGACCCAGTACTTC
j_call: TRBJ2-5
v_call: TRBV21-1
clone_size: NA
d_call: NA

cdr3_aa: CASRADRWSEKLFF
cdr3_nt: TGTGCCAGCAGGGCCGACAGGTGGTCTGAAAAACTGTTTTTT
j_call: TRBJ1-4
v_call: TRBV6-4
clone_size: NA
d_call: NA

cdr3_aa: CASSQKYEQYF
cdr3_nt: TGTGCCAGCAGTCAAAAATACGAGCAGTACTTC
j_call: TRBJ2-7
v_call: TRBV2
clone_size: NA
d_call: NA

cdr3_aa: CASSRTGWGSQETQYF
cdr3_nt: TGTGCCAGCAGCAGGACAGGGTGGGGCTCCCAAGAGACCCAGTACTTC
j_call: TRBJ2-5
v_call: TRBV2
clone_size: NA
d_call: TRBD1

cdr3_aa: CASSQGRVGRRNTEAFF
cdr3_nt: TGTGCCAGCAGCCAAGGGCGGGTGGGGAGGAGGAACACTGAAGCTTTCTTT
j_call: TRBJ1-1
v_call: TRBV4-2
clone_size: NA
d_call: NA

cdr3_aa: CASSLRVAGATIYEQYF
cdr3_nt: TGTGCCAGCAGCTTAAGAGTAGCGGGAGCTACCATCTACGAGCAGTACTTC
j_call: TRBJ2-7
v_call: TRBV7-6
clone_size: NA
d_call: TRBD2

cdr3_aa: CASSLRTGGHTEAFF
cdr3_nt: TGTGCCAGCAGCCTAAGGACAGGGGGCCACACTGAAGCTTTCTTT
j_call: TRBJ1-1
v_call: TRBV5-6
clone_size: NA
d_call: TRBD1

cdr3_aa: CASSRDRTKETQYF
cdr3_nt: TGTGCCAGCAGTCGAGACAGGACCAAAGAGACCCAGTACTTC
j_call: TRBJ2-5
v_call: TRBV6-5
clone_size: NA
d_call: NA

cdr3_aa: CAIKAGGSEQYF
cdr3_nt: TGTGCCATTAAAGCGGGAGGTTCCGAGCAGTACTTC
j_call: TRBJ2-7
v_call: TRBV28
clone_size: NA
d_call: TRBD2

cdr3_aa: CSESSGGETQYF
cdr3_nt: TGTTCCGAATCCTCCGGGGGAGAGACCCAGTACTTC
j_call: TRBJ2-5
v_call: TRBV7-9
clone_size: NA
d_call: NA

cdr3_aa: CASSRRESGELFF
cdr3_nt: TGTGCCAGCAGCCGGAGGGAATCCGGGGAGCTGTTTTTT
j_call: TRBJ2-2
v_call: TRBV11-2
clone_size: few
d_call: NA

cdr3_aa: CARSPSGGAKNIQYF
cdr3_nt: TGCGCCCGCAGTCCTAGCGGGGGAGCCAAAAACATTCAGTACTTT
j_call: TRBJ2-4
v_call: TRBV5-1
clone_size: NA
d_call: TRBD2

cdr3_aa: CASSPLGEGEQFF
cdr3_nt: TGTGCCAGCTCACCACTGGGGGAGGGTGAGCAGTTCTTC
j_call: TRBJ2-1
v_call: TRBV18
clone_size: NA
d_call: TRBD2

cdr3_aa: CASSLGLSQPQHF
cdr3_nt: TGTGCCAGCAGCTTAGGCCTAAGCCAGCCCCAGCATTTT
j_call: TRBJ1-5
v_call: TRBV7-9
clone_size: NA
d_call: NA

cdr3_aa: CASSFREGFPDTQYF
cdr3_nt: TGTGCCAGCAGTTTCCGGGAGGGATTTCCAGATACGCAGTATTTT
j_call: TRBJ2-3
v_call: TRBV28
clone_size: NA
d_call: TRBD2

cdr3_aa: CASSVGTGNQPQHF
cdr3_nt: TGTGCCAGCAGCGTCGGGACAGGAAACCAGCCCCAGCATTTT
j_call: TRBJ1-5
v_call: TRBV9
clone_size: few
d_call: TRBD1

cdr3_aa: CASSPGGGYQPQHF
cdr3_nt: TGCGCCAGCAGCCCTGGGGGGGGGTATCAGCCCCAGCATTTT
j_call: TRBJ1-5
v_call: TRBV5-1
clone_size: few
d_call: NA